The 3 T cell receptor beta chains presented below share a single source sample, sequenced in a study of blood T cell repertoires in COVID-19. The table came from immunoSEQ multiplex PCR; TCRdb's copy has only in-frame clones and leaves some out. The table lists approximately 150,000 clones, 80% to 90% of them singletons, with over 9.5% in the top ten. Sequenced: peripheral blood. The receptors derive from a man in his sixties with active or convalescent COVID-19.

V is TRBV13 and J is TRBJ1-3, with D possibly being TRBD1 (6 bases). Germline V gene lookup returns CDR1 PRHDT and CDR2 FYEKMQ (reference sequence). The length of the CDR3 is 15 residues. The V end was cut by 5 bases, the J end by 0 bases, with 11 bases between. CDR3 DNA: TGTGCCAGCAGCCGGGACATCGTCTCTGGAAACACCATATATTTT. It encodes CASSRDIVSGNTIYF.

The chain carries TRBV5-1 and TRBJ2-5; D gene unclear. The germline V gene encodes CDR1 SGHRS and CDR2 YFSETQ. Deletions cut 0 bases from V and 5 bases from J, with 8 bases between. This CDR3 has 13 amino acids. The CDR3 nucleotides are TGCGCCAGCAGCTTGGTGGTGGAGGAGACCCAGTACTTC. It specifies CASSLVVEETQYF.

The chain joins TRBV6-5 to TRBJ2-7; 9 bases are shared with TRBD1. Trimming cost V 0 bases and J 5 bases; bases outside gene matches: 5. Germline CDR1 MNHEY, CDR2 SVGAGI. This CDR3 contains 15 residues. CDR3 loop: CASSYSGQGFDEQYF. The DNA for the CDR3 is TGTGCCAGCAGTTACTCGGGACAGGGTTTCGACGAGCAGTACTTC.